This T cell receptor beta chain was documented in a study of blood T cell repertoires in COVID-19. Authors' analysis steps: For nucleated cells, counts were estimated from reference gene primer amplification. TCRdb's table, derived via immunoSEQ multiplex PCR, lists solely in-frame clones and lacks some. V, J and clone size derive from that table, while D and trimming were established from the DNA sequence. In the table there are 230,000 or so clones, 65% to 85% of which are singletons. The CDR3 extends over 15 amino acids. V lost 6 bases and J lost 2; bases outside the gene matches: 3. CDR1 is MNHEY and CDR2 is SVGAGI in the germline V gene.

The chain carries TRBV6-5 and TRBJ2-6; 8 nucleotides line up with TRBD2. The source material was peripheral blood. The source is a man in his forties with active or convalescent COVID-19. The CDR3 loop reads CASSGRGAGANVLTF. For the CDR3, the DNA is TGTGCCAGCAGCGGGAGGGGAGCTGGGGCCAACGTCCTGACTTTC.